Listed below are T cell receptor beta chains from one sample, sequenced in a study of blood T cell repertoires in COVID-19. This table comes from immunoSEQ multiplex PCR, and its TCRdb copy is limited to in-frame clones, with some not included. The sample carries about 360,000 clones, approximately 86% recorded once. Input material: peripheral blood. The receptors were gathered from an older woman with COVID-19, enrolled during active disease. Each CDR3 is given without its conserved first and last residue. The order of the fields is V gene, J gene, clone size, CDR3 protein. Size values are once, few and many counts, or a class for expanded clones, and some rows have none.

v_call: TRBV12-2
j_call: TRBJ1-6
clone_size: few
cdr3_aa: ASRLARQGLSPCGNSPLH

v_call: TRBV5-3
j_call: TRBJ2-1
clone_size: NA
cdr3_aa: ARSGGTDVRDEQF

v_call: TRBV2
j_call: TRBJ2-3
clone_size: NA
cdr3_aa: ASVGTSGGKDTQY

v_call: TRBV10-3
j_call: TRBJ2-1
clone_size: NA
cdr3_aa: AISESGTGIYNEQF

v_call: TRBV29-1
j_call: TRBJ1-3
clone_size: NA
cdr3_aa: SVTKGGNTIY

v_call: TRBV5-6
j_call: TRBJ2-7
clone_size: NA
cdr3_aa: ASSAAQGAYEQY

v_call: TRBV7-8
j_call: TRBJ2-3
clone_size: NA
cdr3_aa: ASSFVAGEGDTQY

v_call: TRBV7-8
j_call: TRBJ1-2
clone_size: NA
cdr3_aa: ASSLGDYGYT

v_call: TRBV19
j_call: TRBJ1-5
clone_size: few
cdr3_aa: ASLGGWNQPQH

v_call: TRBV12-3/TRBV12-4
j_call: TRBJ2-7
clone_size: once
cdr3_aa: ASSSGQGYEQY

v_call: TRBV4-1
j_call: TRBJ1-5
clone_size: once
cdr3_aa: ASSQATANQPQH

v_call: TRBV6-5
j_call: TRBJ1-1
clone_size: NA
cdr3_aa: ASSYSGDSEAF

v_call: TRBV5-1
j_call: TRBJ2-1
clone_size: once
cdr3_aa: ASSWTGGDEQF

v_call: TRBV6-5
j_call: TRBJ1-2
clone_size: NA
cdr3_aa: ASIPGPEVRGYT

v_call: TRBV14
j_call: TRBJ2-7
clone_size: NA
cdr3_aa: ASSHTTYYEQY

v_call: TRBV6-5
j_call: TRBJ2-7
clone_size: NA
cdr3_aa: ASSSDRVNYEQY

v_call: TRBV28
j_call: TRBJ1-1
clone_size: once
cdr3_aa: ASSSPWTGGTEAF

v_call: TRBV11-2
j_call: TRBJ1-4
clone_size: NA
cdr3_aa: ASSLAGTAINEKLF

v_call: TRBV30
j_call: TRBJ1-5
clone_size: NA
cdr3_aa: AWTDTSNQPQH

v_call: TRBV5-3
j_call: TRBJ1-2
clone_size: once
cdr3_aa: ARSRDFNYGYT

v_call: TRBV11-3
j_call: TRBJ2-3
clone_size: NA
cdr3_aa: ASSPWTGGASTDTQY

v_call: TRBV9
j_call: TRBJ2-5
clone_size: NA
cdr3_aa: ASSGTGGETQY

v_call: TRBV5-4
j_call: TRBJ2-1
clone_size: NA
cdr3_aa: ATDLGTSNNEQF

v_call: TRBV11-3
j_call: TRBJ1-1
clone_size: once
cdr3_aa: ASSPRTDSNTEAF

v_call: TRBV5-4
j_call: TRBJ2-1
clone_size: NA
cdr3_aa: ASSVSGGYDEQF

v_call: TRBV7-2
j_call: TRBJ1-2
clone_size: NA
cdr3_aa: ASSSGQNYGYT

v_call: TRBV27
j_call: TRBJ1-2
clone_size: NA
cdr3_aa: ASSPLGGGYGYT

v_call: TRBV5-4
j_call: TRBJ2-7
clone_size: few
cdr3_aa: ASSPRGTGDEQY

v_call: TRBV24-1
j_call: TRBJ1-2
clone_size: NA
cdr3_aa: ATSDGQGSRGYT

v_call: TRBV11-1
j_call: TRBJ2-7
clone_size: NA
cdr3_aa: ASTLGQGFEQY

v_call: TRBV24-1
j_call: TRBJ2-1
clone_size: NA
cdr3_aa: ATSPPGGDPNEQF

v_call: TRBV6-5
j_call: TRBJ1-2
clone_size: NA
cdr3_aa: ASWGGPGYGYT

v_call: TRBV7-2
j_call: TRBJ1-2
clone_size: NA
cdr3_aa: ASSFTTVSPYGYT